The TCR beta chain under discussion was sequenced for a study of blood T cell repertoires in COVID-19. Study summary: Samples taken during acute and convalescent COVID-19 were collected in the United States, Italy and Spain. From T cells, B-cell-depleted T cells, or PBMCs came the material, which was cDNA or gDNA.

TCRdb's copy holds only in-frame clones and misses some; the assay was immunoSEQ multiplex PCR. The table lists around 150,000 clones, 65% to 90% of them singletons. Deletions cut 2 bases from V and 9 bases from J, with 17 bases between. CDR1 and CDR2 from the germline V gene are SGHAT and FQNNGV. CDR3 size: 15 residues. Input material: peripheral blood. The chain combines TRBV11-2 with TRBJ2-1; perhaps TRBD2 as D (5 bases). This sequence originates from a man aged 70-80 years with acute or convalescent COVID-19. CDR3 region: CASSLILGSFGEQFF. The CDR3 DNA reads as TGTGCCAGCAGCTTAATACTAGGGAGTTTTGGTGAGCAGTTCTTC.